The rows below give T cell receptor beta chains drawn from one sample of a study of human T cells and chemical hapten exposure. Via MiXCR, TCRdb re-called the RACE reads, giving one row per CDR3 protein. The sample comprises around 60,000 distinct CDR3 sequences, about 6.7% of which are singletons, and approximately 1.7% rests with the top ten. The sample here was whole blood, taken in connection with sensitization to the hapten diphenylcyclopropenone (DPC). The receptors come from a woman aged 25 to 39 with alopecia areata. Some clones in this sample may be carry-over from other donors' samples. Both conserved end residues are part of each CDR3. The D gene is left open where the match is weak. Expanded clones get a size class; other rows say once, few or many, or leave the size out.

DNA,CDR3,J,V,D,size
TGTGCCACCAGCCACACCTCGACTGAAGCTTTCTTT,CATSHTSTEAFF,TRBJ1-1,TRBV24-1,-,many
TGTGCCACCAGCGCCGGGACAGGGGGCCTCACAGATACGCAGTATTTT,CATSAGTGGLTDTQYF,TRBJ2-3,TRBV24-1,TRBD1,-
TGTGCTAGCAGTTCAGGGAGCACAGATACGCAGTATTTT,CASSSGSTDTQYF,TRBJ2-3,TRBV7-7,-,many
TGCGCCAGCAACCGGGGGGGCGCGGGAGAGACCCAGTACTTC,CASNRGGAGETQYF,TRBJ2-5,TRBV5-1,TRBD2,-
TGCAGTGCTAGGGGCGGAAGTACCCTGAACACTGAAGCTTTCTTT,CSARGGSTLNTEAFF,TRBJ1-1,TRBV20-1,-,-
TGTGCCAGCAGCCAAGGCGGACAGTTCTATGGCTACACCTTC,CASSQGGQFYGYTF,TRBJ1-2,TRBV3-1,-,many
TGTGCCAGCAGTCGTACAGGGGGAGACGGAGCTTTCTTT,CASSRTGGDGAFF,TRBJ1-1,TRBV6-5,TRBD1,many
TGTGCCAGCAGCCCTGACAGGGGGTGGAACACCGGGGAGCTGTTTTTT,CASSPDRGWNTGELFF,TRBJ2-2,TRBV5-6,TRBD1,many
TGCAGCGGCGTAACAGGGGCGGAGACCCAGTACTTC,CSGVTGAETQYF,TRBJ2-5,TRBV29-1,TRBD1,few
TGCGCCAGCAGCCGGGGGGGAACAGATACGCAGTATTTT,CASSRGGTDTQYF,TRBJ2-3,TRBV5-1,TRBD2,many
TGTGCCAGCAGCCAAAAAAACAGGGGGCTATACACCATATATTTT,CASSQKNRGLYTIYF,TRBJ1-3,TRBV4-2,TRBD1,many
TGTGCCAGCAGCTTTGTGGCAGGGGGCGAGCAGTACTTC,CASSFVAGGEQYF,TRBJ2-7,TRBV7-9,TRBD1,many
TGCAGCGTTCAATTGACCGAAACCTCTGAAGCTTTCTTT,CSVQLTETSEAFF,TRBJ1-1,TRBV29-1,-,many
TGCGCCAGCAGTCGGACGGACAGCTCCTATAATTCACCCCTCCACTTT,CASSRTDSSYNSPLHF,TRBJ1-6,TRBV4-1,-,few
TGTGCCAGCAGCTTTACCGGGACAGGGGGTCTGGGTGGGGCCAACGTCCTGACTTTC,CASSFTGTGGLGGANVLTF,TRBJ2-6,TRBV7-2,TRBD1,few
TGTGCCAACTCGAGGAGTTGGAACACTGAAGCTTTCTTT,CANSRSWNTEAFF,TRBJ1-1,TRBV10-3,-,few
TGTGCCAGCAGCTTAGTTGGGACAGGCCTCTATGGCTACACCTTC,CASSLVGTGLYGYTF,TRBJ1-2,TRBV7-2,TRBD1,many
TGCAGTGCTAGTGGCCAGGGGGATGAGCAGTTCTTC,CSASGQGDEQFF,TRBJ2-1,TRBV20-1,TRBD1,-
TGTGCCAGCAGCCGGGAAGCCCAAGAGACCCAGTACTTC,CASSREAQETQYF,TRBJ2-5,TRBV2,-,many
TGTGCTAGTGGTTTGGGGTACAGGGGGACTAGCGGGGGGGCCTACACAGATACGCAGTATTTT,CASGLGYRGTSGGAYTDTQYF,TRBJ2-3,TRBV12-5,TRBD2,few
TGTGCCAGCAGCCAAGTTGTAGGTCAGGGTACCGGGGAGCTGTTTTTT,CASSQVVGQGTGELFF,TRBJ2-2,TRBV3-1,-,many
TGTGCCAGCAGCTCGTTTGAGACTAGCGGGGGACGAGATACGCAGTATTTT,CASSSFETSGGRDTQYF,TRBJ2-3,TRBV5-5,TRBD2,many
TGTGCCAGCAGCCAAGATGGGCTCGGGGGGAATCAGCCCCAGCATTTT,CASSQDGLGGNQPQHF,TRBJ1-5,TRBV3-1,-,many
TGTGCCATCGGGTCCGAGACCGTCTATGGCTACACCTTC,CAIGSETVYGYTF,TRBJ1-2,TRBV10-3,-,many
TGTGCCAGCACCTTGGGAGTCCCTGGAAACACCATATATTTT,CASTLGVPGNTIYF,TRBJ1-3,TRBV12-3/TRBV12-4,-,many
TGTGCCAGCAGCCCCGGGGCCGGGGAGCTGTTTTTT,CASSPGAGELFF,TRBJ2-2,TRBV11-3,-,-
TGTGCCAGCAGCTTTGTCACAGATACGCAGTATTTT,CASSFVTDTQYF,TRBJ2-3,TRBV7-2,-,many
TGCGCCAGCAGCTTGGCACTAGGACAGATCTATGGCTACACCTTC,CASSLALGQIYGYTF,TRBJ1-2,TRBV5-1,-,-